A selection of T cell receptor beta chains follows, all from one sample in a study of blood T cell repertoires in COVID-19. The method was immunoSEQ multiplex PCR; TCRdb's version includes in-frame clones alone and lacks a portion of them. The profile shows approximately 100,000 clones, roughly 85% of them singletons. The sample consisted of peripheral blood. The receptors stem from an elderly man with acute or convalescent COVID-19. CDR3s include the opening cysteine and the closing phenylalanine or tryptophan. A D gene is named only where the DNA matches it firmly. Only part of the rows carry a size: once, few, many, or a class if the clone is expanded.

TRBJ1-2 TRBV25-1 . . CASSESPAGVKGYTF TGTGCCAGCAGTGAATCCCCCGCGGGGGTGAAGGGCTACACCTTC
TRBJ2-7 TRBV28 . TRBD2 CASSSGLAGEREQYF TGTGCCAGCAGTTCCGGACTAGCGGGAGAGAGGGAGCAGTACTTC
TRBJ1-6 TRBV6-2/TRBV6-3 . TRBD1 CASSSPGQGMAPLHF TGTGCCAGCAGTTCGCCGGGACAGGGGATGGCACCCCTCCACTTT
TRBJ2-1 TRBV6-6 . . CASSGDEQFF TGTGCCAGCAGTGGAGATGAGCAGTTCTTC
TRBJ2-7 TRBV28 . . CASNLDSAYF TGTGCCAGCAACCTGGACAGCGCGTACTTC
TRBJ2-4 TRBV7-8 . TRBD1 CASSPGQPTLAKNIQYF TGTGCCAGCAGCCCGGGACAGCCAACGCTAGCCAAAAACATTCAGTACTTC
TRBJ2-6 TRBV28 few . CASSWGVSGANVLTF TGTGCCAGCAGTTGGGGGGTTTCTGGGGCCAACGTCCTGACTTTC
TRBJ1-2 TRBV2 . TRBD1 CASSEDRGNYGYTF TGTGCCAGCAGTGAGGACAGGGGGAATTATGGCTACACCTTC
TRBJ1-5 TRBV4-1 . TRBD1 CASSQGGQGVWPQHF TGCGCCAGCAGCCAAGGGGGACAGGGCGTTTGGCCCCAGCATTTT
TRBJ2-5 TRBV10-3 . TRBD2 CAISDPSGQETQYF TGTGCCATCAGTGACCCTAGCGGGCAAGAGACCCAGTACTTC
TRBJ1-1 TRBV2 . . CASTERGTEAFF TGTGCCAGCACTGAAAGGGGCACTGAAGCTTTCTTT
TRBJ1-1 TRBV7-9 . TRBD1 CASSTSLGQGYSEAFF TGTGCCAGCAGCACGAGCCTAGGACAGGGGTATTCTGAAGCTTTCTTT
TRBJ2-7 TRBV27 . . CASSRGYEQYF TGTGCCAGCAGTCGGGGCTACGAGCAGTACTTC
TRBJ2-2 TRBV27 many . CASSSRMDESASVRATGELFF TGTGCCAGCAGTTCGAGGATGGATGAATCGGCTTCGGTCAGGGCCACCGGGGAGCTGTTTTTT
TRBJ1-1 TRBV5-1 . . CASIPTPGNTEAFF TGCGCCAGCATCCCTACTCCGGGGAACACTGAAGCTTTCTTT
TRBJ2-5 TRBV30 once . CAWSPVGGQQETQYF TGTGCCTGGAGTCCCGTAGGGGGACAACAAGAGACCCAGTACTTC
TRBJ2-7 TRBV19 . TRBD1 CASSYRGRSYEQYF TGTGCCAGTAGTTACAGGGGGCGAAGCTACGAGCAGTACTTC
TRBJ1-1 TRBV7-3 . . CASSLDLDTEAFF TGTGCCAGCAGCTTAGACTTGGACACTGAAGCTTTCTTT
TRBJ2-7 TRBV30 . TRBD1 CAWTGQGMNEQYF TGTGCCTGGACCGGACAGGGGATGAACGAGCAGTACTTC
TRBJ1-2 TRBV27 once . CASSPQGRSGGYTF TGTGCCAGCAGTCCACAGGGCCGGTCGGGAGGCTACACCTTC
TRBJ1-3 TRBV10-3 . . CAITEQGAGNTIYF TGTGCCATCACCGAACAGGGAGCCGGAAACACCATATATTTT
TRBJ2-3 TRBV24-1 few TRBD2 CATSERLAGLRTDTQYF TGTGCCACCAGCGAAAGACTAGCGGGATTACGTACAGATACGCAGTATTTT
TRBJ1-3 TRBV5-1 . TRBD1 CASSFTGASGNTIYF TGCGCCAGCAGCTTTACAGGGGCCTCTGGAAACACCATATATTTT
TRBJ2-7 TRBV6-5 . TRBD2 CASSRTSGPYEQYF TGTGCCAGCAGTAGGACTAGCGGACCATACGAGCAGTACTTC
TRBJ2-7 TRBV14 . . CASSRTNSGAYEQYF TGTGCCAGCAGTCGAACAAATAGCGGAGCCTACGAGCAGTACTTC
TRBJ1-5 TRBV7-2 . . CASSLGSVGLAQHF TGTGCCAGCAGCTTGGGCTCCGTAGGTTTGGCCCAGCATTTT
TRBJ2-7 TRBV29-1 . . CSVSGAYEQYF TGCAGCGTTTCCGGAGCCTACGAGCAGTACTTC
TRBJ2-5 TRBV6-6 . TRBD1 CASRAMTGAETQYF TGTGCCAGCAGGGCCATGACAGGGGCGGAGACCCAGTACTTC
TRBJ1-5 TRBV19 . . CASKDILDNQPQHF TGTGCCAGTAAGGACATCCTGGACAATCAGCCCCAGCATTTT
TRBJ1-4 TRBV29-1 . . CSVTYAGAPNEKLFF TGCAGCGTTACCTATGCGGGGGCTCCTAATGAAAAACTGTTTTTT
TRBJ2-7 TRBV28 . TRBD2 CASSPGLAGAFYEQYF TGTGCCAGCAGTCCGGGACTAGCGGGAGCCTTCTACGAGCAGTACTTC
TRBJ2-5 TRBV6-1 . . CASSDGYQETQYF TGTGCCAGCAGTGACGGTTACCAAGAGACCCAGTACTTC
TRBJ1-6 TRBV9 . . CASSVVGGVDSPLHF TGTGCCAGCAGCGTAGTTGGAGGGGTGGATTCACCCCTCCACTTT
TRBJ2-7 TRBV7-8 . . CASSGQWGRLTYEQYF TGTGCCAGCAGCGGACAGTGGGGGCGCTTGACGTACGAGCAGTACTTC
TRBJ1-2 TRBV27 . . CASTGIGKQGPNYGYTF TGTGCCAGCACCGGAATTGGGAAACAGGGTCCTAACTATGGCTACACCTTC
TRBJ1-4 TRBV4-2 . . CGTGEFGEKLFF TGTGGAACTGGGGAGTTTGGTGAAAAACTGTTTTTT
TRBJ2-7 TRBV11-2 . TRBD1 CASSWGQGITHPYEQYF TGTGCCAGCAGCTGGGGACAGGGGATCACCCACCCTTACGAGCAGTACTTC
TRBJ2-7 TRBV7-2 . TRBD1 CASSLYRGYEQYF TGTGCCAGCAGCTTATACAGGGGCTACGAGCAGTACTTC
TRBJ2-2 TRBV4-1 . . CASSQERGTGELFF TGCGCCAGCAGCCAAGAACGGGGTACCGGGGAGCTGTTTTTT
TRBJ2-7 TRBV28 . TRBD2 CASAPGLAVPYEQYF TGTGCCAGCGCTCCGGGACTAGCGGTACCCTACGAGCAGTACTTC
TRBJ1-4 TRBV4-2 . . CASSPERNRDEKLFF TGTGCCAGCAGCCCAGAGAGGAATCGGGATGAAAAACTGTTTTTT
TRBJ1-4 TRBV19 . . CASNPRGGPSTNEKLFF TGTGCCAGTAACCCCCGCGGCGGCCCTTCAACTAATGAAAAACTGTTTTTT
TRBJ2-5 TRBV6-5 . . CASSSPLSGQETQYF TGTGCCAGCAGTTCCCCCCTATCGGGTCAAGAGACCCAGTACTTC
TRBJ1-2 TRBV5-5 few TRBD1 CASSLSLLDRGHAYGYTF TGTGCCAGCAGCTTGAGTTTACTGGACAGGGGTCATGCCTATGGCTACACCTTC
TRBJ1-2 TRBV30 . . CAWSAGREDGYTF TGTGCCTGGAGCGCGGGGAGGGAGGATGGCTACACCTTC
TRBJ2-3 TRBV5-4 once . CASSPPGSGTDTQYF TGTGCCAGCAGCCCGCCAGGCTCCGGCACAGATACGCAGTATTTT
TRBJ2-5 TRBV28 few TRBD2 CASSAGGGRADETQYF TGTGCCAGCAGCGCCGGGGGCGGGAGGGCCGATGAGACCCAGTACTTC